This TCR beta chain is from a study of cytomegalovirus exposure and HLA in healthy donors. Trimming left V 5 bases short and J 3 bases short, with 17 bases between. The CDR3 runs to 16 residues. Germline V gives CDR1 LNHDA, CDR2 SQIVND (reference sequence). PCR involved 60 Vbeta and 13 Jbeta primers. TCRdb's copy holds only in-frame clones and misses some; the assay was immunoSEQ multiplex PCR. The table shows some 130,000 clones, with 77% occurring only once. The chain recombines TRBV19 with TRBJ1-5; possible D gene TRBD1, 6 bases. The receptor was isolated from a woman between 35 and 50 years old in good health and CMV-seronegative. Sequenced input: PBMCs. The DNA of the CDR3 is TGTGCCAGTAGTCCCGGGACATCGGTCTTCAATCAGCCCCAGCATTTT. The encoded protein is CASSPGTSVFNQPQHF.